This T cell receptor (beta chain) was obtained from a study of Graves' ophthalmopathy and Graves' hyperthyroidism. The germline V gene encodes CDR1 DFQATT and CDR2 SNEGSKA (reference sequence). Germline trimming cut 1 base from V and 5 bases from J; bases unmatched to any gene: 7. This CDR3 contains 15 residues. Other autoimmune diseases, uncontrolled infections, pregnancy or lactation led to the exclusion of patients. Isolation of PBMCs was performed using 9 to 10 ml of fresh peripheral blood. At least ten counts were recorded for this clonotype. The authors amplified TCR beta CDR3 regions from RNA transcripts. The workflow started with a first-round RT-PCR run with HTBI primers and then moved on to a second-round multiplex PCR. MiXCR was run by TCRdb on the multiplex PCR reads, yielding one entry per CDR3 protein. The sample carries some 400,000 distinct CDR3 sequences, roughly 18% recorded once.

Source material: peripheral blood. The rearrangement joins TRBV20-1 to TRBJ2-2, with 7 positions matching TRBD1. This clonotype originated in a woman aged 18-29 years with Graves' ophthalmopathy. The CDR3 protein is CSARVSDRLTGELFF. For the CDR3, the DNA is TGCAGTGCTAGAGTGTCGGACAGGTTAACCGGGGAGCTGTTTTTT.